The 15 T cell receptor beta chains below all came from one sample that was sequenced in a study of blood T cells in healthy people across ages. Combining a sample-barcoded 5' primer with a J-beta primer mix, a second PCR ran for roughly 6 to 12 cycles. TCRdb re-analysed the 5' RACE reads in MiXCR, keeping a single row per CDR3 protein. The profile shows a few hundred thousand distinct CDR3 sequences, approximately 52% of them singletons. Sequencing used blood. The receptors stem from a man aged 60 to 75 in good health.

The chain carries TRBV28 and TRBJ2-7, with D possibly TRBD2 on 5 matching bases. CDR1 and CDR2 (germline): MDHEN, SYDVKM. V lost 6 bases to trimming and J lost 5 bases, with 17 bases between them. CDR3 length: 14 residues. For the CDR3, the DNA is TGTGCCAGCAGCCTGTCCGGGGAATTTGACGAGCAGTACTTC. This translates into CASSLSGEFDEQYF.

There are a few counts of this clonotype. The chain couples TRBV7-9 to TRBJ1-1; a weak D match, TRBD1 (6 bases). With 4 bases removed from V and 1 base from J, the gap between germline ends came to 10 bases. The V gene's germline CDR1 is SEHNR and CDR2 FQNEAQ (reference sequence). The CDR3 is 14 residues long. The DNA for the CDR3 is TGTGCCAGCAGCTCTATAGGGGGGAACACTGAAGCTTTCTTT. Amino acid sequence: CASSSIGGNTEAFF.

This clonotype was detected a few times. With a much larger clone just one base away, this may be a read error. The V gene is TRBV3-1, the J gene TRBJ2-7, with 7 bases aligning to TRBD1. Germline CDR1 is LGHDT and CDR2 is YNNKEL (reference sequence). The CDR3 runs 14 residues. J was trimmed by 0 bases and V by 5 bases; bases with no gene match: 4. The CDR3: CASSYDRASYEQYF. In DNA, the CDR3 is TGTGCCAGCAGCTACGACAGGGCCTCCTACGAGCAGTACTTC.

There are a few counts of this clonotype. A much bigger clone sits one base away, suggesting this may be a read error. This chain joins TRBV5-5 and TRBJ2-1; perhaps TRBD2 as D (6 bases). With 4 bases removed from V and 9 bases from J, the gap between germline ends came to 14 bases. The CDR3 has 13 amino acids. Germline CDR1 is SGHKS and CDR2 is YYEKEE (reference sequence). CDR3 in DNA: TGTGCCAGCAGCACTAGCAGGAGGTCTGAGCAGTTCTTC. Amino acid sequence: CASSTSRRSEQFF.

The CDR3 bases are TGTGCCAGCAGCACTAGCGGGGAAGAGACCCAGTACTTC. The encoded protein is CASSTSGEETQYF. The rearrangement uses TRBV11-1 and TRBJ2-5; 10 bases match TRBD2. The CDR3 is 13 residues long. V shed 5 bases and J 3 bases; nucleotides not matched to a gene: 0. Germline CDR1 is SGHAT and CDR2 is FQDESV (reference sequence).

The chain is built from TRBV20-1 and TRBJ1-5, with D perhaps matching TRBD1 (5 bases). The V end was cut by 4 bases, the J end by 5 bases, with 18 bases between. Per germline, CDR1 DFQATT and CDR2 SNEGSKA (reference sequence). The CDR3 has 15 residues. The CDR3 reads CSATYGGGVDQPQHF. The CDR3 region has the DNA TGCAGTGCTACCTATGGGGGAGGTGTGGATCAGCCCCAGCATTTT.

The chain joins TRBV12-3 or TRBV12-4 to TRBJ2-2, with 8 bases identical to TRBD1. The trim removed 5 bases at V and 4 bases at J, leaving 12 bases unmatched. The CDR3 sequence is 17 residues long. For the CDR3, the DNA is TGTGCCAGCAGTATGCAGGGGGCGCAGGGGCGCACCGGGGAGCTGTTTTTT. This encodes CASSMQGAQGRTGELFF.

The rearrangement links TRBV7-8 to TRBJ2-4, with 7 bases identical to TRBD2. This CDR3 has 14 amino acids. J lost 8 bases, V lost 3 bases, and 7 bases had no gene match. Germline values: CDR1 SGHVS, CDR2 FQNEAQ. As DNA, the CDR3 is TGTGCCAGCAGCTTTGGGACTACGGTCGACATTCAGTACTTC. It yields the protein CASSFGTTVDIQYF.

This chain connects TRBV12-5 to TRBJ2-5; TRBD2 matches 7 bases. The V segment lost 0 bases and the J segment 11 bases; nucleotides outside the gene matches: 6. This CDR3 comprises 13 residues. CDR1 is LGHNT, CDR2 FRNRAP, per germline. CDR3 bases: TGTGCTAGTGGTTTGGTAACCCGGGGGGAGCAGTACTTC. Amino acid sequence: CASGLVTRGEQYF.

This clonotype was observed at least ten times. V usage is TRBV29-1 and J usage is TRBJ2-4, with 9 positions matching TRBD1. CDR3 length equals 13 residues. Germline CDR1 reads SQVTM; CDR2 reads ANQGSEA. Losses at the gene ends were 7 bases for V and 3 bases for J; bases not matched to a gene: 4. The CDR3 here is CSAGQGNKNIQYF. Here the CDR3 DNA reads TGCAGCGCGGGACAGGGAAACAAAAACATTCAGTACTTC.

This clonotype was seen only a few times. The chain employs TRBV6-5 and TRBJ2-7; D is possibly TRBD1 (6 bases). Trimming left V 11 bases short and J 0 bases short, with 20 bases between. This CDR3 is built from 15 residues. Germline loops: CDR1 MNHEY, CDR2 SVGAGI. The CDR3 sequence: CASQGTQVGSYEQYF. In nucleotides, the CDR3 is TGTGCCTCCCAAGGGACACAGGTGGGCTCCTACGAGCAGTACTTC.

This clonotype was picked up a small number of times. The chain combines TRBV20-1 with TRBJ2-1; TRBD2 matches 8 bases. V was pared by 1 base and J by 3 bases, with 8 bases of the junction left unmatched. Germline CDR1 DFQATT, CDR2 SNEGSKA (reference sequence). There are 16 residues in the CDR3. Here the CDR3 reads CSARVGGGTNYNEQFF. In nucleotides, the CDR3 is TGCAGTGCTAGAGTGGGCGGGGGGACCAACTACAATGAGCAGTTCTTC.

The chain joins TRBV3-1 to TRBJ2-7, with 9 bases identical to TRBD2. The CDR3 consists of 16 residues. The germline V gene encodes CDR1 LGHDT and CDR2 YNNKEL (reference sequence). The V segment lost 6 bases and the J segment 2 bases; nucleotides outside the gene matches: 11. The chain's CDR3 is CASSSHPRTSAYEQYF. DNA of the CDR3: TGTGCCAGCAGTTCCCACCCCAGGACTAGCGCCTACGAGCAGTACTTC.

The CDR3, as DNA: TGCAGTGCTAGAGATTTCAGGGCAATCACTGAAGCTTTCTTT. Translated, it gives CSARDFRAITEAFF. V is TRBV20-1 and J is TRBJ1-1; the D gene is possibly TRBD1 (5 bases). The germline CDR1 and CDR2 sequences are DFQATT and SNEGSKA (reference sequence). The CDR3 covers 14 residues. V lost 0 bases and J lost 4, with 12 bases in between.

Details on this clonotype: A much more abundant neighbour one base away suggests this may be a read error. For the CDR3, the DNA is TGTGCCAGCATTACTAGCGGGACTTCCTACGAGCAGTACTTC. Its protein is CASITSGTSYEQYF. The chain combines TRBV2 with TRBJ2-5; 10 bases agree with TRBD2. The DNA end is a closer match to TRBJ2-7, so the J assignment may be wrong. CDR1 and CDR2 from the germline V gene are SNHLY and FYNNEI. The CDR3 is made up of 14 amino acids.